A single T cell receptor beta chain is shown here with its context. The clone's antigen remains unknown. Qualities for individual bases were not recorded, and no much larger clone is one base off. This sample is part of a study of T cells after yellow fever vaccination (dated 2019 in TCRdb). Concerning the study at large: Libraries from fractions with low cell numbers were prepared with the SMART-Seq v4 Ultra Low Input RNA kit. To follow T-cell clones before and after primary and booster YFV17D yellow fever vaccination, bulk TCR alpha and beta repertoires were sequenced over time. Two healthy male donors, one aged 18 to 30 and one aged 30 to 40 years, made up the cohort. Blood was drawn at multiple timepoints before and after primary and secondary immunization, with bulk PBMC replicates and cell subsets isolated. Findings and caveats that apply to the study as a whole: Compared with the primary T-cell response, the secondary T-cell response was weaker but faster, peaking on day 5 rather than day 15. Because the study included only two donors, the extent to which the findings can be generalized is limited. After the booster, most clones that had expanded after primary vaccination were detected again (around 97% of CD4 and around nine tenths of CD8), suggesting broad maintenance of memory. Because abundant contaminating clonotypes from the bulk population could be contained in FACS-sorted repertoires, computational filtering was required. A small share of clonotypes was detected in both CD4 and CD8 compartments, with the overlap likely arising from convergent recombination.

From the germline V gene (reference sequence), CDR1 is SEHNR and CDR2 is FQNEAQ. The trim is 4 bases for V and 5 bases for J, with a gap of 15 bases between the germline ends. The CDR3 measures 14 amino acids from cysteine to phenylalanine. Left in the record is the CDR3 DNA by itself, 42 bases read in frame from the first base. TCR cDNA was synthesized by 5'RACE template switching, through which a universal primer site and unique molecular identifiers were introduced. Priming of cDNA synthesis was performed from both the TCR alpha and TCR beta constant segments. Libraries were amplified in two PCR steps, with sample barcodes and sequencing adapters added in the second step. Sequencing of libraries was done on Illumina HiSeq 2500 (2x100 bp) or NovaSeq (2x150 bp). The source study handled its data this way. Reads were demultiplexed and collapsed into UMI consensus sequences with MIGEC, and V(D)J alignment was performed with MiXCR. Clonotypes responding to the vaccine were identified with edgeR on replicate PBMC samples, with the criteria of FDR below 0.01 and a log2 fold change above 5 up to day 15. Each bulk clonotype was labeled CD4 or CD8 based on which sequenced repertoire, CD4 or CD8, contained the clonotype at higher abundance. TCRdb handled the public reads itself, with Q25 trimming in fastp and clone calling in MiXCR, and kept productive beta chains. Each CDR3 protein appears once, grouped with its most common genes and DNA. These V and J calls derive from TCRdb rather than the authors' analysis. For this sample the table gives around 610,000 distinct CDR3 sequences, of which less than 15% were detected only once. The biggest ten clones account for over 13% of the sample.

This specimen's treatment or condition label, per the study, means: live attenuated yellow fever vaccine strain. At each blood-draw timepoint, two biological replicates of bulk PBMCs were obtained. A standard Ficoll-Paque protocol was used to isolate PBMCs from peripheral blood. TriZol was used to extract RNA from bulk PBMCs, from CD4 and CD8 fractions, and from dextramer-positive and dextramer-negative fractions. The sample was PBMCs, taken on the day of the yellow fever booster vaccination. This TCR was recovered from a man aged 30 to 39 who received the YFV17D yellow fever vaccine. This chain joins TRBV7-9 to TRBJ2-7; tentative D gene TRBD1, with 6 bases matching. The DNA sequence reads TGTGCCAGCAGCTCCAGGGGATTTTATAACGAGCAGTACTTC. This yields the protein CASSSRGFYNEQYF.